These T cell receptor beta chains were read from a single sample in a study of Graves' ophthalmopathy and Graves' hyperthyroidism. TCRdb redid the calling of the multiplex PCR reads with MiXCR, one entry per CDR3 protein. The data contain fewer than 650,000 distinct CDR3 sequences, 20% to 25% of them seen just once; the ten biggest clones take up around 7%. Material for sequencing was peripheral blood. Receptor source: a woman aged 18-29 years with stable Graves' hyperthyroidism. Some clones in this sample may be carry-over from other donors' samples. Each CDR3 is given with its conserved first and last residue. A D gene is named only where the DNA matches it firmly. The size of a clone is reported for some rows only, either as once, few or many, or as a class for expanded clones.

D gene,V gene,clone size,J gene,CDR3 DNA,CDR3 protein
.,TRBV7-2,many,TRBJ2-2,TGTGCCAGCAGCTTAGCGAGACTAGCGAACACCGGGGAGCTGTTTTTT,CASSLARLANTGELFF
.,TRBV28,.,TRBJ1-1,TGTGCCAGCAGCGCCGGCCTTGGAGCTTTCTTT,CASSAGLGAFF
.,TRBV28,many,TRBJ2-7,TGTGCCAGCCTTGGGTCATTCGGGGCCAGCTCCTACGAGCAGTACTTC,CASLGSFGASSYEQYF
.,TRBV28,.,TRBJ2-7,TGTGCCAGCAGGAGGAGAAGGCGGGATATCGAATCCTACGAGCAGTACTTC,CASRRRRRDIESYEQYF
TRBD2,TRBV20-1,many,TRBJ2-7,TGCAGTGCTGCGGGGCTAGCGGACCCCCCCTACGAGCAGTACTTC,CSAAGLADPPYEQYF
TRBD1,TRBV12-3/TRBV12-4,many,TRBJ2-7,TGTGCCAGCAGTTCTCAAGACAGGGGTTCCTACGAGCAGTACTTC,CASSSQDRGSYEQYF
.,TRBV20-1,.,TRBJ2-5,TGCAGTGCTAGAGGACCGGACCCGAAAGAGACCCAGTACTTC,CSARGPDPKETQYF
TRBD1,TRBV4-3,many,TRBJ1-1,TGCGCCAGCAGCCAAGACCCAGGGGGCGACGGACTCCGGGCGCGCGGCTTCCAAGCTTTCTTT,CASSQDPGGDGLRARGFQAFF
.,TRBV12-3/TRBV12-4,many,TRBJ1-1,TGTGCCAGCTCACCCCGAAGGTCTAACACTGAAGCTTTCTTT,CASSPRRSNTEAFF
.,TRBV12-3/TRBV12-4,many,TRBJ2-5,TGTGCCAGCACCTTCGGACCAAGACCTCCAGAGACCCAGTACTTC,CASTFGPRPPETQYF
.,TRBV20-1,few,TRBJ2-5,TGCAGTGCTAGAGATTGGAGTGGGGAGACCCAGTACTTC,CSARDWSGETQYF
.,TRBV28,many,TRBJ1-1,TGTGCCAGCAGTTTGGGGGGAGGAGCTTTCTTT,CASSLGGGAFF
.,TRBV12-3/TRBV12-4,many,TRBJ1-1,TGTGCCAGCAGAGACTCTGGGGACACTGAAGCTTTCTTT,CASRDSGDTEAFF
.,TRBV6-1,.,TRBJ2-5,TGTGCCAGCACACCTCGATGGGGGCAGGACCAAGAGACCCAGTACTTC,CASTPRWGQDQETQYF
TRBD1,TRBV6-1,many,TRBJ1-2,TGTGCCAGCAGTGGACAGGGGGATGGCTACACCTTC,CASSGQGDGYTF
.,TRBV27,many,TRBJ1-2,TGTGCCAGCAGTTTAAGGTCACCGGTTCACTACGGCTACACCTTC,CASSLRSPVHYGYTF
.,TRBV12-3/TRBV12-4,.,TRBJ2-4,TGTGCCAGCAGTTTAAGGCCGTCACTCGCCAAAAACATTCAGTACTTC,CASSLRPSLAKNIQYF
TRBD1,TRBV6-1,.,TRBJ1-3,TGTGCCAGCAGTGAAGAACGACCGCGGACAGGCAACAGAAACACCATATATTTT,CASSEERPRTGNRNTIYF
.,TRBV20-1,.,TRBJ1-3,TGCAGTGCTAGTGAGGGTACTGGAAACACCATATATTTT,CSASEGTGNTIYF
.,TRBV6-5,.,TRBJ1-6,TGTGCCAGCAGTTACAGAGGGGAAAATTCACCCCTCCACTTT,CASSYRGENSPLHF
.,TRBV19,.,TRBJ2-4,TGTGCCAGTACCACCCAACGGGCAGGGCGGAACATTCAGTACTTC,CASTTQRAGRNIQYF
.,TRBV18,many,TRBJ2-5,TGTGCCAGCTCACCACGGCAGGGAGCAGAGACCCAGTACTTC,CASSPRQGAETQYF
.,TRBV19,many,TRBJ2-2,TGTGCCAGTAGTATAGATTTGAGCACCGGGGAGCTGTTTTTT,CASSIDLSTGELFF
TRBD1,TRBV5-1,many,TRBJ2-7,TGCGCCAGCAGAGATGACAGGGGCGGAACCTCCTACGAGCAGTACTTC,CASRDDRGGTSYEQYF
.,TRBV7-9,.,TRBJ2-7,TGTGCCAGCAGCTTCATGGAGCGGACGGCGCAGCAGTACTTC,CASSFMERTAQQYF
.,TRBV27,many,TRBJ1-1,TGTGCCAGCAGTTTTTCGAGGGTGAACACTGAAGCTTTCTTT,CASSFSRVNTEAFF
TRBD1,TRBV28,few,TRBJ2-7,TGTGCCAGCAGACGAACAGGGGGCAGCTCCTACGAGCAGTACTTC,CASRRTGGSSYEQYF
.,TRBV4-1,.,TRBJ1-1,TGCGCCAGCAGCCAAGAAGAGAACACTGAAGCTTTCTTT,CASSQEENTEAFF
TRBD2,TRBV7-3,many,TRBJ2-7,TGTGCCAGCAGCTGGGGGACTAGCGGGAGTTACGAGCAGTACTTC,CASSWGTSGSYEQYF
.,TRBV2,.,TRBJ2-5,TGTGCCAGCAGAGCCTCGGGAATAGCGGACCTAAGGACCCAGTACTTC,CASRASGIADLRTQYF
.,TRBV7-2,many,TRBJ1-2,TGTGCCAGCAGCTCTAGGCCAGGCGGCTATGGCTACACCTTC,CASSSRPGGYGYTF
TRBD2,TRBV6-5,.,TRBJ2-5,TGTGCCAGCAGTTCCCCCCTAGCGGGAGGGAAGACCCAGTACTTC,CASSSPLAGGKTQYF
TRBD2,TRBV6-5,many,TRBJ2-7,TGTGCCAGCGGGAGGGGTGAGACCTACGAGCAGTACTTC,CASGRGETYEQYF